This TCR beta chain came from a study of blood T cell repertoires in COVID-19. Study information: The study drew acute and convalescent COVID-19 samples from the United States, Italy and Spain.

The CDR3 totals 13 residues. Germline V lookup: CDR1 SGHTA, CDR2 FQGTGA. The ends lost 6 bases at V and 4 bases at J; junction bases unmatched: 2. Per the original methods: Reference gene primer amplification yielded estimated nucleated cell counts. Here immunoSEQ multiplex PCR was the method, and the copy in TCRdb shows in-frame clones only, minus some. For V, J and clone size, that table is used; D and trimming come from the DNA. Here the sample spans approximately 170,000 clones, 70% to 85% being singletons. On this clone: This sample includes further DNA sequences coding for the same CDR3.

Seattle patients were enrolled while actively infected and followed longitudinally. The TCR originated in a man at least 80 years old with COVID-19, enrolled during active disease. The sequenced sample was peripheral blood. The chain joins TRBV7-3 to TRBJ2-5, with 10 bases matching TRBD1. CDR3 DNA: TGTGCCAGCAGTCGGACAGGGGGAGAGACCCAGTACTTC. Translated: CASSRTGGETQYF.